These 15 T cell receptor beta chains were all obtained from the same sample, sequenced in a study of cytomegalovirus exposure and HLA in healthy donors. This PCR relied on a set of 60 Vbeta primers and 13 Jbeta primers. Profiled with immunoSEQ multiplex PCR; TCRdb holds only in-frame clones, not every one. The sample carries over 85,000 clones, 65% to 85% recorded once. Material: PBMCs. Every receptor here comes from a man aged 25-40 years in good health and CMV-seropositive.

The V and J genes are TRBV6-5 and TRBJ1-2, with 9 nucleotides matching TRBD1. J was trimmed by 3 bases and V by 5 bases; bases with no gene match: 7. The CDR3 runs 15 residues. The germline V gene encodes CDR1 MNHEY and CDR2 SVGAGI. DNA for the CDR3: TGTGCCAGCAGTCTTACAGGGGGCCAAGACTATGGCTACACCTTC. Translation gives CASSLTGGQDYGYTF.

V usage is TRBV6-5 and J usage is TRBJ2-3; the match to TRBD1 covers 8 bases. This CDR3 region has 14 residues. The junction had 5 bases not matched to a gene; V was cut back by 6 bases and J by 3 bases. Germline CDR1 reads MNHEY; CDR2 reads SVGAGI. CDR3 nucleotides: TGTGCCAGCAGGTCAGGACAGGGTACAGATACGCAGTATTTT. It translates to CASRSGQGTDTQYF.

The V gene is TRBV19, the J gene TRBJ1-5; possibly TRBD1 for D (5 bases). The V end was cut by 6 bases, the J end by 6 bases, with 24 bases between. This CDR3 comprises 17 residues. In germline, CDR1 is LNHDA, CDR2 SQIVND (reference sequence). For the CDR3, the DNA is TGTGCCAGTAGCCTTGGTTTGAACCTGGGGGACTCTCAGCCCCAGCATTTT. The encoded protein is CASSLGLNLGDSQPQHF.

The rearrangement joins TRBV15 to TRBJ1-3; 10 bases agree with TRBD1. The CDR3 spans 16 residues. Germline assignment: CDR1 LNHNV and CDR2 YYDKDF (reference sequence). The J segment lost 4 bases and the V segment lost 1 base, leaving 4 bases of the junction unmatched. The CDR3 DNA sequence: TGTGCCACCAGCAGAGGCGGACAGGGGGGCGGAAACACCATATATTTT. The encoded protein is CATSRGGQGGGNTIYF.

The J gene is TRBJ2-5, the V gene TRBV4-2; D uncertain. The ends were cut back, 5 bases at V and 5 bases at J, with 15 bases in the middle. The CDR3 runs to 14 residues. The V gene's germline CDR1 is LGHNA and CDR2 YNFKEQ. The CDR3 coding sequence is TGTGCCAGCAGCTCCGGGTCCAAGCAGGAGACCCAGTACTTC. This encodes CASSSGSKQETQYF.

J is TRBJ1-1 and V is TRBV7-9; D is ambiguous. CDR1 is SEHNR and CDR2 is FQNEAQ in the germline V gene (reference sequence). Deletions cut 2 bases from V and 4 bases from J, with 11 bases between. The CDR3 is 14 amino acids. CDR3: CASSLSTGGTEAFF. The CDR3 DNA reads TGTGCCAGCAGCTTATCCACGGGAGGCACTGAAGCTTTCTTT.

This clone was seen a few times. The chain employs TRBV21-1 and TRBJ1-4. TRBV21-1 is marked as a pseudogene. The length of the CDR3 is 14 residues. The CDR3 region is CASRPTGIMEKLFF. In DNA, the CDR3 is TGTGCCAGCAGACCAACGGGGATAATGGAAAAACTGTTTTTT.

The gene calls are TRBV14 and TRBJ1-6, with D unclear. Trimming removed 4 bases from V and 7 bases from J, with 8 bases in between. Germline CDR1 reads SGHDN; CDR2 reads FVKESK. The CDR3 runs to 13 residues. CDR3 amino acids: CASSLNKNSPLHF. The CDR3 region has the DNA TGTGCCAGCAGCCTAAACAAGAATTCACCCCTCCACTTT.

CDR3 amino acids: CASSENREGGYTF. CDR3 sequence (DNA): TGTGCCAGCAGTGAAAACAGGGAGGGTGGCTACACCTTC. This sequence joins TRBV6-1 and TRBJ1-2; D is possibly TRBD1 (6 bases). Germline CDR1 MNHNS, CDR2 SASEGT. The ends were cut back, 2 bases at V and 7 bases at J, with 11 bases in the middle. The CDR3 is 13 residues long.

V and J are TRBV10-3 and TRBJ2-5; the match to TRBD2 covers 7 bases. Germline V gives CDR1 ENHRY, CDR2 SYGVKD. V gave up 11 bases and J gave up 5 bases; unmatched junction bases: 2. This CDR3 is built from 10 residues. CDR3 sequence: CASRGETQYF. CDR3 sequence (DNA): TGTGCCTCGCGGGGGGAGACCCAGTACTTC.

The chain combines TRBV2 with TRBJ2-1, with 10 nucleotides matching TRBD1. Germline CDR1 reads SNHLY; CDR2 reads FYNNEI. V was pared by 4 bases and J by 2 bases, with 2 bases of the junction left unmatched. This CDR3 is 15 amino acids long. The CDR3 protein is CASSGTGGTYNEQFF. The CDR3 DNA reads as TGTGCCAGCAGTGGGACAGGGGGAACCTACAATGAGCAGTTCTTC.

This clone was picked up one time. The rearrangement links TRBV10-3 to TRBJ2-7; TRBD1 aligns across 7 bases. The CDR3 is made up of 14 amino acids. Germline CDR1 reads ENHRY; CDR2 reads SYGVKD. V shed 6 bases and J 0 bases; nucleotides not matched to a gene: 5. The CDR3 region is CAISRDRISYEQYF. The CDR3 DNA follows: TGTGCCATCAGCCGGGACAGAATCTCCTACGAGCAGTACTTC.

Only a few counts were recorded for this clone. J is TRBJ2-1 and V is TRBV11-3; the match to TRBD1 covers 7 bases. The CDR3 is 13 residues long. V was clipped by 4 bases and J by 5 bases; unmatched bases: 2. The germline CDR1 and CDR2 sequences are SGHNT and YENEEA. The CDR3 DNA reads TGTGCCAGCAGCTCCGACAGGGACAATGAGCAGTTCTTC. It encodes CASSSDRDNEQFF.

This clone came up once. The J gene is TRBJ2-1, the V gene TRBV25-1, with TRBD2 identical over 11 bases. The junction had 6 bases not matched to a gene; V was cut back by 4 bases and J by 7 bases. Germline values: CDR1 MGHDK, CDR2 SYGVNS. This CDR3 region has 15 residues. The CDR3 protein is CASSASGGNKNEQFF. The CDR3 coding sequence is TGTGCCAGCAGTGCTAGCGGGGGGAATAAGAATGAGCAGTTCTTC. Together with reference TRBV25-1 and TRBJ2-1, the CDR3 gives the full variable domain: EADIYQTPRYLVIGTGKKITLECSQTMGHDKMYWYQQDPGMELHLIHYSYGVNSTEKGDLSSESTVSRIRTEHFPLTLESARPSHTSQYLCASSASGGNKNEQFFGPGTRLTVL.

The chain links TRBV4-1 to TRBJ2-3; possibly TRBD1 for D (6 bases). CDR3 length equals 13 residues. Trimming cost V 1 base and J 11 bases, with 13 bases left between them. Germline V gene lookup returns CDR1 MGHRA and CDR2 YSYEKL. CDR3 DNA sequence: TGCGCCAGCAGCCAAGGACAGGAGACGTGGCAGTATTTT. This translates into CASSQGQETWQYF.